These 24 T cell receptor beta chains share one sample of origin, sequenced in a study of monozygotic twins with inflammatory bowel disease. TCRdb reprocessed the 5' RACE reads and keeps a single row for each CDR3 protein, giving no DNA. In all, the sample yields a few hundred thousand distinct CDR3 sequences. The sequencing sample was made of blood. The origin of the receptors is a human donor with ulcerative colitis or Crohn's disease, or a healthy co-twin of an affected twin (not recorded which).

The V gene is TRBV9, the J gene TRBJ2-2; the TCRdb call, TRBD1, lacks DNA for checking. Germline assignment: CDR1 SGDLS and CDR2 YYNGEE. The CDR3 extends over 19 amino acids. This chain's CDR3 is CASSVRPGTGGAGTGELFF.

The chain has TRBV20-1 and TRBJ2-2. This CDR3 is built from 17 residues. CDR1 is DFQATT, CDR2 SNEGSKA, per germline (reference sequence). The CDR3: CSARDGITVANTGELFF.

The gene calls are TRBV7-2 and TRBJ2-5; the TCRdb call, TRBD2, lacks DNA for checking. Germline assignment: CDR1 SGHTA and CDR2 FQGNSA. The CDR3 loop spans 15 amino acids. The CDR3 spells CASSFSGTSVETQYF.

The CDR3 sequence is CASSEKFTSVVNTIYF. The genes are TRBV6-1 and TRBJ1-3. The CDR3 spans 16 residues. In germline, CDR1 is MNHNS, CDR2 SASEGT.

The CDR3 loop reads CASSRKNPDGYTF. The rearrangement joins TRBV18 to TRBJ1-2. CDR1 is KGHSH, CDR2 LQKENI, per germline. The CDR3 consists of 13 residues.

J is TRBJ1-4 and V is TRBV5-5; TCRdb calls TRBD1, which cannot be checked without DNA. This CDR3 spans 17 amino acids. The germline CDR1 and CDR2 sequences are SGHKS and YYEKEE (reference sequence). The CDR3 protein is CASSPRTGGATNEKLFF.

The chain is built from TRBV5-1 and TRBJ2-7; TCRdb's D gene call, TRBD2, goes unchecked for lack of DNA. Germline V gene sequence: CDR1 SGHRS, CDR2 YFSETQ. The CDR3 totals 16 residues. The CDR3 spells CASSLGLAGGWYEQYF.

V gene TRBV28 combines with J gene TRBJ1-1; the D call of TRBD1 rests on TCRdb alone, since no DNA is present to check it. CDR1 and CDR2 (germline): MDHEN, SYDVKM. This CDR3 comprises 15 residues. The CDR3 reads CASRVFGTPNTEAFF.

This sequence joins TRBV6-6 and TRBJ1-5; checking the TCRdb D call of TRBD1 is not possible without DNA. Germline assignment: CDR1 MNHNY and CDR2 SVGAGI (reference sequence). The CDR3 loop spans 14 amino acids. CDR3 region: CAATGGISNQPQHF.

The chain uses TRBV12-3 or TRBV12-4 and TRBJ1-2; the TRBD1 assignment by TCRdb is unverifiable without DNA. The CDR3 totals 16 residues. CDR3 in amino acids: CASSPQPQSASYGYTF.

The chain uses TRBV6-2 or TRBV6-3 and TRBJ2-1. This CDR3 has 15 amino acids. Germline values: CDR1 MNHEY, CDR2 SVGEGT. CDR3 region: CASSYYRPTYNEQFF.

This chain uses TRBV27 with TRBJ2-3; there is no DNA to check the TCRdb D call of TRBD2. The CDR3 runs to 18 residues. Germline V gives CDR1 MNHEY, CDR2 SMNVEV (reference sequence). The CDR3 is CASARLAGGLGVPDTQYF.

The V gene is TRBV18, the J gene TRBJ1-1. The germline CDR1 and CDR2 sequences are KGHSH and LQKENI. The CDR3 contains 12 residues. CDR3 residues: CASSPSNTEAFF.

The rearrangement links TRBV15 to TRBJ2-3; the D call from TCRdb, TRBD1, cannot be confirmed without DNA. Germline V gene lookup returns CDR1 LNHNV and CDR2 YYDKDF (reference sequence). There are 16 residues in the CDR3. CDR3 protein: CATSREAGAGGDTQCF. The full variable domain, with the rest looked up from reference TRBV15 and TRBJ2-3, is DAMVIQNPRYQVTQFGKPVTLSCSQTLNHNVMYWYQQKSSQAPKLLFHYYDKDFNNEADTPDNFQSRRPNTSFCFLDIRSPGLGDTAMYLCATSREAGAGGDTQCFGPGTRLTVL.

CDR3 loop: CASSVGLLSYGYTF. The chain has TRBV6-1 and TRBJ1-2. The CDR3 totals 14 residues. In germline, CDR1 is MNHNS, CDR2 SASEGT.

The chain recombines TRBV5-1 with TRBJ2-1. The CDR3 loop spans 15 amino acids. CDR1 and CDR2 from the germline V gene are SGHRS and YFSETQ. CDR3 region: CASSLFSGSYNEQFF.

V gene TRBV6-2 or TRBV6-3 combines with J gene TRBJ1-1; TCRdb's D call, TRBD1, is unchecked because there is no DNA. Germline lookup yields CDR1 MNHEY and CDR2 SVGEGT. The CDR3 extends over 14 amino acids. The CDR3 is CASSYSEGGTEAFF.

J is TRBJ1-1 and V is TRBV10-3; the D call of TRBD1 rests on TCRdb alone, since no DNA is present to check it. Germline lookup yields CDR1 ENHRY and CDR2 SYGVKD. There are 11 residues in the CDR3. CDR3 sequence: CAISTDRESFF.

The V and J genes are TRBV7-3 and TRBJ1-2; TCRdb's D call of TRBD1 is untestable without DNA. Germline V gene data show CDR1 as SGHTA and CDR2 as FQGTGA. The CDR3 has 15 residues. This CDR3 reads CASSPLPQGQAGYTF.

The V and J genes are TRBV18 and TRBJ2-7. The CDR3 contains 13 residues. Per germline, CDR1 KGHSH and CDR2 LQKENI. CDR3 sequence reads: CASSPPGRDEQYF.

The rearrangement joins TRBV6-1 to TRBJ2-1; TCRdb's D call, TRBD1, is unchecked because there is no DNA. This CDR3 has 16 residues. Germline assignment: CDR1 MNHNS and CDR2 SASEGT. The CDR3: CASTPRDVLSYNEQFF.

This chain joins TRBV5-3 and TRBJ2-3; no DNA is available, so the TRBD2 call from TCRdb remains unchecked. TRBV5-3 counts as an open reading frame of uncertain function. The CDR3 has 17 amino acids. This CDR3 reads CARSLVLGSGDTDTQYF.

V is TRBV6-5 and J is TRBJ2-2; TCRdb gives TRBD1 as the D gene, but with no DNA this cannot be confirmed. Germline CDR1 and CDR2: MNHEY and SVGAGI. The CDR3 loop spans 16 amino acids. Here the CDR3 reads CASSYSRGKNTGELFF.

V and J are TRBV7-8 and TRBJ2-7; the TRBD1 assignment by TCRdb is unverifiable without DNA. The germline gives CDR1 SGHVS, CDR2 FQNEAQ. CDR3 length equals 15 residues. The CDR3: CASSLNRRVTYEQYF.